This T cell receptor beta chain is from a study of cytomegalovirus exposure and HLA in healthy donors. The CDR3 is 22 residues long. The J segment lost 1 base and the V segment lost 1 base, leaving 21 bases of the junction unmatched. CDR1 and CDR2 (germline): LNHNV, YYDKDF (reference sequence). A multiplex PCR was run with 60 Vbeta primers and 13 Jbeta primers. Using immunoSEQ multiplex PCR, the repertoire was profiled, and TCRdb retains in-frame clones only, with some absent. Among over 200,000 clones listed, roughly 70% were seen once. The chain uses TRBV15 and TRBJ2-1; 8 nucleotides align to TRBD1. The sequence was collected from a man aged 40-49 years in good health and CMV-seropositive. Sequencing was done on a sample of PBMCs. CDR3 bases: TGTGCCACCAGCAGAGGAAGGGGCTCGGGACAGGTATATGTTGGATCCTACAATGAGCAGTTCTTC. Translation gives CATSRGRGSGQVYVGSYNEQFF.